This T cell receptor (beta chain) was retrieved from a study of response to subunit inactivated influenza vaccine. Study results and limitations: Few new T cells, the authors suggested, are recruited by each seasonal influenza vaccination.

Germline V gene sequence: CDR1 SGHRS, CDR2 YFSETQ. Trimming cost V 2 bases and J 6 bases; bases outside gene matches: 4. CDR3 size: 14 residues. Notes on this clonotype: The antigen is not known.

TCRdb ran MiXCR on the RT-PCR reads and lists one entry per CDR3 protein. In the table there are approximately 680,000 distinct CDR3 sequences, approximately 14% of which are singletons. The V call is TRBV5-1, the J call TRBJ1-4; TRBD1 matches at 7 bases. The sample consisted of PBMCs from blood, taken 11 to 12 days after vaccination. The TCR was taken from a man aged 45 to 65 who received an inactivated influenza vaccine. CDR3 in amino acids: CASSFPGGDEKLFF. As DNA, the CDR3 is TGCGCCAGCAGCTTCCCAGGGGGTGATGAAAAACTGTTTTTT.